The T cell receptor (beta chain) described here comes from a study of shared clonotypes between healthy human individuals. The protocol was immunoSEQ multiplex PCR, while the TCRdb copy is restricted to in-frame clones and leaves out a portion. This sample has 2 million to 2.5 million clones; 85% to 95% occur once, and the top ten carry around 0.38%. Study observations and caveats: Naive subsets tended to show greater estimated richness than memory subsets.

The CDR3 runs 15 residues. With 0 bases removed from V and 0 bases from J, the gap between germline ends came to 4 bases. The germline V gene encodes CDR1 SGHNT and CDR2 YYREEE (reference sequence). This clone was observed a single time. Its antigen is unidentified. The same CDR3 arises from other DNA sequences in this sample as well. This TCR was recovered from a man between 18 and 29 years old in good health. Some clones in this sample may be carry-over from other donors' samples. Sample: naive CD4+ T cells from PBMCs. Sample subset: CD45RA+ positively selected. V gene TRBV5-4 combines with J gene TRBJ2-6; D is ambiguous. This CDR3 is CASSLAFSGANVLTF. CDR3 DNA: TGTGCCAGCAGCTTGGCCTTCTCTGGGGCCAACGTCCTGACTTTC.